Listed here are 22 T cell receptor beta chains from one sample, sequenced in a study of cytomegalovirus exposure and HLA in healthy donors (dated by TCRdb to 2016 to 2017). Libraries were made using the immunoSEQ multiplex PCR assay. A mixture of 60 forward primers for TCR Vbeta segments and 13 reverse primers for TCR Jbeta segments was used in the multiplex PCR. Imported from immuneACCESS, the table was reduced by TCRdb to in-frame sequences with V and J called. These copies leave out some clones; in studies compared against another copy, an unresolved V gene accounts for under half, and the cause of the remainder is not known. Counted in this sample were around 270,000 clones; 80% of them appeared once. The top ten constitute roughly 0.31% of the sample. The sequenced sample consisted of PBMCs. These receptors all stem from a girl aged 2 to 10 in good health and CMV-seronegative.

J is TRBJ2-7 and V is TRBV28; TRBD2 might be the D (5 bases). Per germline, CDR1 MDHEN and CDR2 SYDVKM. This CDR3 is 14 amino acids long. Trimming took 6 bases from V and 5 from J, leaving 17 bases between them. The CDR3 DNA sequence: TGTGCCAGCAGGCCGGGATCTAGCCCCGACGAGCAGTACTTC. It encodes CASRPGSSPDEQYF.

This chain links TRBV7-9 with TRBJ1-3; D gene ambiguous. V shed 10 bases and J shed 0 bases, with 16 bases lying between them. The germline CDR1 and CDR2 sequences are SEHNR and FQNEAQ (reference sequence). The CDR3 consists of 15 residues. CDR3 in amino acids: CATNREESSGNTIYF. In DNA form, the CDR3 reads TGTGCCACTAATCGGGAGGAGAGCTCTGGAAACACCATATATTTT.

The V call is TRBV7-9, the J call TRBJ1-3, with a tentative D call TRBD1 (6 bases). This CDR3 contains 16 residues. Trimming cost V 3 bases and J 0 bases, with 12 bases left between them. Germline CDR1 and CDR2: SEHNR and FQNEAQ (reference sequence). CDR3 coding DNA: TGTGCCAGCAGCTTGGCAGGGGTTCTCTCTGGAAACACCATATATTTT. Protein: CASSLAGVLSGNTIYF. The full variable domain, with the rest looked up from reference TRBV7-9 and TRBJ1-3, is DTGVSQNPRHKITKRGQNVTFRCDPISEHNRLYWYRQTLGQGPEFLTYFQNEAQLEKSRLLSDRFSAERPKGSFSTLEIQRTEQGDSAMYLCASSLAGVLSGNTIYFGEGSWLTVV.

The V gene is TRBV25-1, the J gene TRBJ1-5; D uncertain. V was trimmed by 4 bases and J by 7 bases, leaving 14 bases between them. This CDR3 comprises 14 residues. The V gene's germline CDR1 is MGHDK and CDR2 SYGVNS. For the CDR3, the DNA is TGTGCCAGCAGTGGGGGAGATGGGTGGCAGCCCCAGCATTTT. Translated: CASSGGDGWQPQHF. Variable domain in full (rest from reference TRBV25-1 and TRBJ1-5): EADIYQTPRYLVIGTGKKITLECSQTMGHDKMYWYQQDPGMELHLIHYSYGVNSTEKGDLSSESTVSRIRTEHFPLTLESARPSHTSQYLCASSGGDGWQPQHFGDGTRLSIL.

In this sample, this clone turned up once. The J gene is TRBJ1-1, the V gene TRBV5-4; D is unclear. There are 12 residues in the CDR3. Germline lookup yields CDR1 SGHNT and CDR2 YYREEE (reference sequence). V was trimmed by 0 bases and J by 5 bases, leaving 5 bases between them. In DNA form, the CDR3 reads TGTGCCAGCAGCTTGGGGCAGACTGAAGCTTTCTTT. It encodes CASSLGQTEAFF.

As to this clone: At the DNA level, this CDR3 is encoded by other sequences in the same sample as well. This chain links TRBV30 with TRBJ1-4; D unresolved. The CDR3 contains 11 residues. The V gene lost 5 bases and the J gene lost 8 bases, with 9 bases spanning the gap. Germline values: CDR1 GTSNPN, CDR2 SVGIG (reference sequence). The CDR3 loop reads CAWSVLEKLFF. The CDR3 coding sequence is TGTGCCTGGTCTGTACTCGAAAAACTGTTTTTT. Variable domain in full (rest from reference TRBV30 and TRBJ1-4): SQTIHQWPATLVQPVGSPLSLECTVEGTSNPNLYWYRQAAGRGLQLLFYSVGIGQISSEVPQNLSASRPQDRQFILSSKKLLLSDSGFYLCAWSVLEKLFFGSGTQLSVL.

This rearrangement joins TRBV7-6 to TRBJ2-7, with 8 bases lining up with TRBD2. In germline, CDR1 is SGHVS, CDR2 FNYEAQ. V lost 6 bases, J lost 2 bases, and 9 bases stayed unmatched. CDR3 length equals 15 residues. DNA for the CDR3: TGTGCCAGCAGTCGGACTAGCCTGGCTCCCTACGAGCAGTACTTC. It translates to CASSRTSLAPYEQYF.

This clone was counted a few times. V and J are TRBV5-1 and TRBJ2-5; 8 bases line up with TRBD2. The germline CDR1 and CDR2 sequences are SGHRS and YFSETQ. The CDR3 is 15 residues long. V was clipped by 8 bases and J by 5 bases; unmatched bases: 14. CDR3 sequence: CASGRSGGAFETQYF. In nucleotides, the CDR3 is TGCGCCAGTGGTAGGAGCGGGGGTGCATTCGAGACCCAGTACTTC.

The rearrangement links TRBV5-4 to TRBJ2-7; 7 bases match TRBD1. Per germline, CDR1 SGHNT and CDR2 YYREEE (reference sequence). This CDR3 region has 15 residues. Trimming took 4 bases from V and 0 from J; bases not matched to a gene: 7. CDR3 in amino acids: CASSPGGQISYEQYF. The CDR3 DNA reads as TGTGCCAGCAGCCCAGGGGGACAGATCTCCTACGAGCAGTACTTC.

This clone has just one count. The chain carries TRBV4-1 and TRBJ1-4; D remains ambiguous. V lost 1 base to trimming and J lost 8 bases, with 8 bases between them. CDR1 and CDR2 (germline): MGHRA, YSYEKL. The length of the CDR3 is 13 residues. DNA of the CDR3: TGCGCCAGCAGCCAAGCGGTCGCCGAAAAACTGTTTTTT. Amino acid sequence: CASSQAVAEKLFF.

The rearrangement links TRBV2 to TRBJ1-3; D may be TRBD1 (5 bases). Trimming stripped 8 bases from V and 3 bases from J, with 14 bases between. Germline CDR1 and CDR2: SNHLY and FYNNEI. The CDR3 totals 14 residues. The CDR3 here is CASASRQSGNTIYF. DNA of the CDR3: TGTGCCAGCGCGTCGAGACAGAGTGGAAACACCATATATTTT.

This chain uses TRBV9 with TRBJ2-7, with 9 bases identical to TRBD1. V shed 4 bases and J 2 bases; nucleotides not matched to a gene: 7. CDR1 and CDR2 from the germline V gene are SGDLS and YYNGEE. This CDR3 has 15 residues. CDR3 nucleotide sequence: TGTGCCAGCAGCTATTCTGACAGGGGGGCCTACGAGCAGTACTTC. It encodes CASSYSDRGAYEQYF. The full variable domain, in which reference TRBV9 and TRBJ2-7 provide the parts outside the CDR3, is DSGVTQTPKHLITATGQRVTLRCSPRSGDLSVYWYQQSLDQGLQFLIQYYNGEERAKGNILERFSAQQFPDLHSELNLSSLELGDSALYFCASSYSDRGAYEQYFGPGTRLTVT.

CDR3 DNA: TGTGCCAGCTCACCACGACTAGCGGGGAGCACAGATACGCAGTATTTT. It yields the protein CASSPRLAGSTDTQYF. The V gene is TRBV18, the J gene TRBJ2-3; 11 bases map to TRBD2. CDR3 length: 16 residues. CDR1 KGHSH and CDR2 LQKENI come from the germline V gene. The J segment lost 0 bases and the V segment lost 1 base, leaving 0 bases of the junction unmatched.

The V and J genes are TRBV7-3 and TRBJ2-7; perhaps TRBD2 as D (7 bases). Germline CDR1 reads SGHTA; CDR2 reads FQGTGA. The CDR3 contains 15 residues. V dropped 5 bases and J dropped 3 bases, with 17 bases sitting between them. CDR3 coding DNA: TGTGCCAGCAGCCCCTTTGGGGGGGGGCACTACGAGCAGTACTTC. Translating it yields CASSPFGGGHYEQYF. The complete variable domain, with remaining parts taken from reference TRBV7-3 and TRBJ2-7, reads GAGVSQTPSNKVTEKGKYVELRCDPISGHTALYWYRQSLGQGPEFLIYFQGTGAADDSGLPNDRFFAVRPEGSVSTLKIQRTERGDSAVYLCASSPFGGGHYEQYFGPGTRLTVT.

This clone appeared a single time. The genes are TRBV29-1 and TRBJ2-7, with 10 bases identical to TRBD1. The V gene end was trimmed by 4 bases and the J gene end by 6 bases; junction bases not matched to a gene: 6. Per the germline V gene, CDR1 is SQVTM and CDR2 is ANQGSEA. This CDR3 has 13 amino acids. The CDR3 bases are TGCAGCGTTGTGGGACAGGGGTTTGGCGAGCAGTACTTC. Amino acids: CSVVGQGFGEQYF.

V is TRBV5-4 and J is TRBJ1-1, with D uncertain. Germline values: CDR1 SGHNT, CDR2 YYREEE (reference sequence). The CDR3 spans 11 residues. Trimming left V 4 bases short and J 5 bases short, with 6 bases between. The CDR3 loop reads CASSPGTEAFF. CDR3 nucleotide sequence: TGTGCCAGCAGCCCGGGTACTGAAGCTTTCTTT.

This clone has a single count. The chain carries TRBV5-4 and TRBJ2-7, with D perhaps matching TRBD2 (5 bases). V was pared by 1 base and J by 6 bases, with 17 bases between. The germline CDR1 and CDR2 sequences are SGHNT and YYREEE (reference sequence). The CDR3 loop spans 15 amino acids. CDR3 protein: CASSLIYGNKVEQYF. The CDR3 nucleotides are TGTGCCAGCAGCTTGATATACGGGAACAAGGTCGAGCAGTACTTC.

V usage is TRBV19 and J usage is TRBJ1-5; a possible D gene is TRBD1 (5 bases). The CDR3 has 13 amino acids. Per the germline V gene, CDR1 is LNHDA and CDR2 is SQIVND (reference sequence). Trimming pared 5 bases from V and 5 bases from J, leaving 10 bases between. The CDR3 nucleotides read TGTGCCAGTAGTTGGGGGGATGATCAGCCCCAGCATTTT. It translates to CASSWGDDQPQHF. Full variable domain (missing parts from reference TRBV19 and TRBJ1-5): DGGITQSPKYLFRKEGQNVTLSCEQNLNHDAMYWYRQDPGQGLRLIYYSQIVNDFQKGDIAEGYSVSREKKESFPLTVTSAQKNPTAFYLCASSWGDDQPQHFGDGTRLSIL.

CDR3 sequence: CASSLIQTANTEAFF. DNA for the CDR3: TGTGCCAGCAGTTTAATTCAAACAGCCAACACTGAAGCTTTCTTT. The genes are TRBV28 and TRBJ1-1; D gene ambiguous. Trimming removed 2 bases from V and 2 bases from J, with 12 bases in between. The CDR3 has 15 residues. Germline V CDR1 and CDR2: MDHEN, SYDVKM.

This clone is a singleton in its sample. The rearrangement uses TRBV9 and TRBJ2-1, with 7 bases that match TRBD2. The CDR3 covers 13 residues. The germline CDR1 and CDR2 sequences are SGDLS and YYNGEE. J was trimmed by 4 bases and V by 7 bases; bases with no gene match: 5. CDR3 nucleotides: TGTGCCAGCGGGCTAGCGGAGTACAATGAGCAGTTCTTC. As protein: CASGLAEYNEQFF.

The gene calls are TRBV29-1 and TRBJ2-1; the D gene is possibly TRBD1 (5 bases). CDR3 length: 14 amino acids. Germline lookup yields CDR1 SQVTM and CDR2 ANQGSEA. V was pared by 4 bases and J by 9 bases, with 19 bases between. The CDR3 reads CSVAPNLGQGEQFF. In DNA form, the CDR3 reads TGCAGCGTTGCCCCGAACCTGGGGCAGGGTGAGCAGTTCTTC.

The chain couples TRBV4-2 to TRBJ1-1; D is uncertain. Germline CDR1 reads LGHNA; CDR2 reads YNFKEQ. V shed 4 bases and J shed 6 bases, with 18 bases lying between them. There are 15 residues in the CDR3. CDR3 amino acids: CASSPEAGVIAEAFF. CDR3 DNA sequence: TGTGCCAGCAGCCCCGAGGCCGGGGTAATCGCTGAAGCTTTCTTT.